This is a list of T cell receptor beta chains from one sample in a study of cytomegalovirus exposure and HLA in healthy donors. Some clones are missing from TCRdb's copy, which holds only in-frame ones; the method was immunoSEQ multiplex PCR. Of about 160,000 clones listed, 65% to 85% are singletons. Sequencing was done on a sample of PBMCs. Source of these receptors: a man between 60 and 75 years old in good health and CMV-seronegative. Both conserved end residues are part of each CDR3.

J gene | V gene | CDR3 protein
TRBJ1-1 | TRBV5-4 | CASSLGQANTEAFF
TRBJ2-2 | TRBV14 | CASSFRLAGTGELFF
TRBJ1-5 | TRBV28 | CASSPTPNQPQHF
TRBJ2-1 | TRBV4-3 | CASSLDLSSYNEQFF
TRBJ2-3 | TRBV2 | CASYGMDTQYF
TRBJ1-2 | TRBV6-6 | CASSPGYGYTF
- | TRBV15 | CATSVPDNLYEQYF
TRBJ2-5 | TRBV7-5 | CAILGGRETQYF
TRBJ2-2 | TRBV10-3 | CAISDTANTGELFF
TRBJ2-2 | TRBV30 | CAWSPSHGTPNTGELFF
TRBJ2-7 | TRBV13 | CASSFGDRERGEQYF
TRBJ2-2 | TRBV6-1 | CASSATSGSATGELFF
TRBJ1-1 | TRBV10-3 | CAIRKGLDTEAFF
TRBJ2-3 | TRBV10-1 | CASSDSGSTDTQYF
TRBJ1-1 | TRBV11-3 | CASSPGAGKEENTEAFF
TRBJ2-5 | TRBV18 | CASSRSGTGVQETQYF
TRBJ2-1 | TRBV18 | CASSPPTGPNEQFF
TRBJ2-5 | TRBV28 | CAIGSGQGERETQYF
TRBJ1-5 | TRBV2 | CASSDDRGNQPQHF
TRBJ1-1 | TRBV7-9 | CSSSLDGDLWSEAFF
TRBJ1-6 | TRBV2 | CASSELSGLDSPLHF
TRBJ1-2 | TRBV28 | CASSPARAYGYTF
TRBJ1-5 | TRBV7-6 | CASSSEQGALDQPQHF
TRBJ1-2 | TRBV30 | CAWSAGQGFGYTF
TRBJ1-2 | TRBV15 | CATSRDLPGGGGYTF
TRBJ2-1 | TRBV11-2 | CASSLGVGSYNEQFF
TRBJ1-5 | TRBV5-6 | CARQGGYRNQPQHF
TRBJ2-7 | TRBV19 | CASSTGYEQYF
TRBJ1-4 | TRBV30 | CACKGPDNEKLFF
TRBJ2-2 | TRBV9 | CASSVDSGTSGKTGELFF
TRBJ1-6 | TRBV30 | CAWSPLPGEGSYNSPLHF
TRBJ1-1 | TRBV18 | CASSAGTGGEKAFF
TRBJ2-3 | TRBV18 | CASSPRRGTDTQYF